This T cell receptor (beta chain) is drawn from a study of CD8 T cells in ankylosing spondylitis. CDR3 length: 15 amino acids. V trimming: 3 bases; J trimming: 0 bases; junction bases outside the gene matches: 2. Broader study findings: Earlier reports found some motif variants in synovial fluid and blood in reactive arthritis. Typical of ankylosing spondylitis blood, it appeared, was a TCR beta motif of roughly eight highly homologous variants. Reported data indicate significant enrichment of disease-linked clones within matched ankylosing spondylitis synovial fluid. The authors found the disease-linked clones to be CD8+ and relatively rare in peripheral blood.

As to this clonotype: Its antigen is undetermined.

TCRdb re-derived calls from the 5' RACE reads in MiXCR, one entry per CDR3 protein. Of just over 350,000 distinct CDR3 sequences listed, approximately 22% are singletons. The sample comprised blood, either unsorted or a sorted T cell fraction (not recorded which). This chain joins TRBV12-3 or TRBV12-4 and TRBJ2-5, with 9 positions matching TRBD2. This clonotype originated in a male donor with ankylosing spondylitis or in good health (not recorded which). The CDR3 spells CASSLAGGNQETQYF. In DNA form, the CDR3 reads TGTGCCAGCAGTTTGGCGGGGGGGAACCAAGAGACCCAGTACTTC.